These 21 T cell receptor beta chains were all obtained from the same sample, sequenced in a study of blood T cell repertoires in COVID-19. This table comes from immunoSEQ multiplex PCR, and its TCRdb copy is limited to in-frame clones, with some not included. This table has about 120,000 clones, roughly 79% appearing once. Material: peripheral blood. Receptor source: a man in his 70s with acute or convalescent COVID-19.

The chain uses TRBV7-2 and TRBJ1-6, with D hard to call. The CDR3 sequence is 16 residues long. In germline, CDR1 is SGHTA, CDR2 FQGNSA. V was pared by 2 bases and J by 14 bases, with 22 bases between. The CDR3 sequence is CASSLSTGAVGKALHF. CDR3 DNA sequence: TGTGCCAGCAGCTTATCAACTGGCGCGGTCGGAAAGGCCCTCCACTTT.

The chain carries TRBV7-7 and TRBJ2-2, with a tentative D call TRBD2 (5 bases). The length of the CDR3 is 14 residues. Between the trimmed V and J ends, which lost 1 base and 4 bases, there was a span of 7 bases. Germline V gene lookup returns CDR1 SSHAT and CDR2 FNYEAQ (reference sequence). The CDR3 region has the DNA TGTGCCAGCAGCTTAGTAGAGGGCACCGGGGAGCTGTTTTTT. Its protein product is CASSLVEGTGELFF.

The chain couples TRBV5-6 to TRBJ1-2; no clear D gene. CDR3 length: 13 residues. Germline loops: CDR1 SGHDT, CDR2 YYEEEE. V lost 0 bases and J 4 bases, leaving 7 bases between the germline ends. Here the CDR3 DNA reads TGTGCCAGCAGCTTGGCACGGAGCTATGGCTACACCTTC. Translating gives CASSLARSYGYTF.

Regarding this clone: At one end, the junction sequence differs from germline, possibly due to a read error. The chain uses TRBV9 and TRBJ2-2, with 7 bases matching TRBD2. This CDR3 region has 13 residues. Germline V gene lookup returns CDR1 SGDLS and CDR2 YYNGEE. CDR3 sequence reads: CARSVEAGGELFF. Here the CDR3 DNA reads TGTGCCCGCAGCGTTGAAGCGGGGGGGGAGCTGTTTTTT.

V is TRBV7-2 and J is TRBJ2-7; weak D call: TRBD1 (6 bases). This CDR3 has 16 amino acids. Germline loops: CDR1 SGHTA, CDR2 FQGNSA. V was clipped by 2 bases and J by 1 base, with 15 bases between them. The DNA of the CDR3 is TGTGCCAGCAGCTTATTTGGGGGCGGAGTATCCTACGAGCAGTACTTC. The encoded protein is CASSLFGGGVSYEQYF.

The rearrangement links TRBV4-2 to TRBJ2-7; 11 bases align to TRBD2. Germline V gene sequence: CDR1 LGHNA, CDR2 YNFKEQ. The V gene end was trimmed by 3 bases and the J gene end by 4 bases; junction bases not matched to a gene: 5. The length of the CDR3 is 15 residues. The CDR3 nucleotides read TGTGCCAGCAGCCACACTAGCGGGGGAGATTACGAGCAGTACTTC. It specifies CASSHTSGGDYEQYF.

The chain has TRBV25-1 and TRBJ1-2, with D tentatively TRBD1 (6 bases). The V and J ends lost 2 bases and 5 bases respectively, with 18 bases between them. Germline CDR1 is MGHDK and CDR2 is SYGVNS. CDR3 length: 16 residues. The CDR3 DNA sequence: TGTGCCAGCAGTGAACAAGCGGTGAGGGGGATATATGGCTACACCTTC. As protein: CASSEQAVRGIYGYTF.

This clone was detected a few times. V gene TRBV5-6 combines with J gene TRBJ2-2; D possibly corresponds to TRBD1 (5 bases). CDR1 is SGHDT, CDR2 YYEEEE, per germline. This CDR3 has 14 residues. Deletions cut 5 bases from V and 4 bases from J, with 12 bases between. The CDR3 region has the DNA TGTGCCAGCAGAGACGTGGGGCGCACCGGGGAGCTGTTTTTT. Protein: CASRDVGRTGELFF.

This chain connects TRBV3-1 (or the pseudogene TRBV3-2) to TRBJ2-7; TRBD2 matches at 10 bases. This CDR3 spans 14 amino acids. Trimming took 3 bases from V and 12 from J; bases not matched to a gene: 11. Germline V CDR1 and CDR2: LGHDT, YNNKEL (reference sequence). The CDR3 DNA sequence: TGTGCCAGCAGCCATCTCGGGCTAGCGGGGGCACGGTACTTC. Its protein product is CASSHLGLAGARYF.

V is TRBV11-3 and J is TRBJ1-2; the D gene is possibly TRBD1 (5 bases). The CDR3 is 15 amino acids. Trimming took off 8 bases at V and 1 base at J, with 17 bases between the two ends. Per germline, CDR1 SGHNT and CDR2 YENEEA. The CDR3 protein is CASRRARDGNYGYTF. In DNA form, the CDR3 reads TGTGCCAGCCGTCGGGCCAGGGATGGTAACTATGGCTACACCTTC.

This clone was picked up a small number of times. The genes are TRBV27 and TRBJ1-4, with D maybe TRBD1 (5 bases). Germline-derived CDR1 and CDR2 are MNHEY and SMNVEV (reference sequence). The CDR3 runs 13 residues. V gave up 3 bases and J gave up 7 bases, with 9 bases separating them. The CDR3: CASSFGGLEKLFF. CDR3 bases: TGTGCCAGCAGTTTTGGGGGACTTGAAAAACTGTTTTTT. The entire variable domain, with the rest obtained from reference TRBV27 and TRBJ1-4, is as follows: EAQVTQNPRYLITVTGKKLTVTCSQNMNHEYMSWYRQDPGLGLRQIYYSMNVEVTDKGDVPEGYKVSRKEKRNFPLILESPSPNQTSLYFCASSFGGLEKLFFGSGTQLSVL.

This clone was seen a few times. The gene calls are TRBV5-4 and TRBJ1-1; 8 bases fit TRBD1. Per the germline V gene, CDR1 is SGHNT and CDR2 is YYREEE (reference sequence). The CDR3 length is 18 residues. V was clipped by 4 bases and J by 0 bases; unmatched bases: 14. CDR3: CASSRGLGQAKMNTEAFF. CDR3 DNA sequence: TGTGCCAGCAGCCGAGGCTTGGGACAGGCTAAGATGAACACTGAAGCTTTCTTT.

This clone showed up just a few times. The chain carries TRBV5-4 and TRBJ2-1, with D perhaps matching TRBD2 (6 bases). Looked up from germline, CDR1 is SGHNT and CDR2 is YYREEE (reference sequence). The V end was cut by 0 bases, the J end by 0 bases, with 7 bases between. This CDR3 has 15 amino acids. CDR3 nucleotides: TGTGCCAGCAGCTTGGGCGGGGACTCCTACAATGAGCAGTTCTTC. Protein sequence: CASSLGGDSYNEQFF.

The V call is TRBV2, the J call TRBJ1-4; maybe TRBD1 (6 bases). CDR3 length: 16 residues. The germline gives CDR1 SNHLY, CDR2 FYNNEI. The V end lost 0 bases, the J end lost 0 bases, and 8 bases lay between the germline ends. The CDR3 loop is CASSEAGTPTNEKLFF. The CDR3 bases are TGTGCCAGCAGTGAAGCCGGGACACCAACTAATGAAAAACTGTTTTTT.

DNA for the CDR3: TGTGCCAGCAGTCCACGGACTAGAGCCCATGAGCAGTTCTTC. Translated: CASSPRTRAHEQFF. This chain joins TRBV27 and TRBJ2-1, with 7 bases identical to TRBD2. The CDR3 has 14 amino acids. The J segment lost 8 bases and the V segment lost 5 bases, leaving 9 bases of the junction unmatched. CDR1 is MNHEY, CDR2 SMNVEV, per germline (reference sequence).

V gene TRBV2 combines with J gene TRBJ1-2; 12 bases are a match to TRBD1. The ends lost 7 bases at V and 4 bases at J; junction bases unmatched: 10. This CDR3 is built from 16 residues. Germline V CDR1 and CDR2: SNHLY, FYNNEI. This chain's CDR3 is CASTRDRGPLGYGYTF. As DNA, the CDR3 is TGTGCCAGCACCCGGGACAGGGGGCCCTTAGGCTATGGCTACACCTTC. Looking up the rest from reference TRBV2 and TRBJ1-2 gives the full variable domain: EPEVTQTPSHQVTQMGQEVILRCVPISNHLYFYWYRQILGQKVEFLVSFYNNEISEKSEIFDDQFSVERPDGSNFTLKIRSTKLEDSAMYFCASTRDRGPLGYGYTFGSGTRLTVV.

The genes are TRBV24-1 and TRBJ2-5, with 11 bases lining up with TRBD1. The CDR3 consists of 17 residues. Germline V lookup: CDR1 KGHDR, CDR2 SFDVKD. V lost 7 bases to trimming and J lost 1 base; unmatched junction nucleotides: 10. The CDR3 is CATSGLTGTGGQETQYF. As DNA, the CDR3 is TGTGCCACCAGCGGGCTAACCGGGACAGGGGGCCAAGAGACCCAGTACTTC.

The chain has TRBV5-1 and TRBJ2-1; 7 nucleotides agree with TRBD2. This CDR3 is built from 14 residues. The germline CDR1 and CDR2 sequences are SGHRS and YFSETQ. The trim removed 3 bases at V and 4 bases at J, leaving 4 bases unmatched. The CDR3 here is CASSSTGLYNEQFF. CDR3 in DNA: TGCGCCAGCAGCTCCACGGGACTATACAATGAGCAGTTCTTC.

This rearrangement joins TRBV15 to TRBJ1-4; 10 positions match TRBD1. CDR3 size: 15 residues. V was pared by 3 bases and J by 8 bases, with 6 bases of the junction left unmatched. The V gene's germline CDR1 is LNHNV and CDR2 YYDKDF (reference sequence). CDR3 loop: CATSRDRGRSEKLFF. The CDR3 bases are TGTGCCACCAGCAGGGACAGGGGGAGAAGCGAAAAACTGTTTTTT.

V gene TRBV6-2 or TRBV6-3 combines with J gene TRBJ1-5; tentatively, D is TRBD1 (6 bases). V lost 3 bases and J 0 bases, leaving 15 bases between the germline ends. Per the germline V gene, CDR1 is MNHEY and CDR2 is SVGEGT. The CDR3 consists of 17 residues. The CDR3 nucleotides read TGTGCCAGCAGTTATCCCCCCTGGACAGTTAGCAATCAGCCCCAGCATTTT. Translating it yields CASSYPPWTVSNQPQHF.

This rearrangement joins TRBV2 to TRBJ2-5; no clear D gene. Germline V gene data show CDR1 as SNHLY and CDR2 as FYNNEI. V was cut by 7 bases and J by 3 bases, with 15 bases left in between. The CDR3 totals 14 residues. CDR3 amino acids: CASKYEQTKETQYF. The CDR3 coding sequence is TGTGCCAGCAAATACGAACAGACGAAAGAGACCCAGTACTTC. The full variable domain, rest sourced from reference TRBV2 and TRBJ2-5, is EPEVTQTPSHQVTQMGQEVILRCVPISNHLYFYWYRQILGQKVEFLVSFYNNEISEKSEIFDDQFSVERPDGSNFTLKIRSTKLEDSAMYFCASKYEQTKETQYFGPGTRLLVL.